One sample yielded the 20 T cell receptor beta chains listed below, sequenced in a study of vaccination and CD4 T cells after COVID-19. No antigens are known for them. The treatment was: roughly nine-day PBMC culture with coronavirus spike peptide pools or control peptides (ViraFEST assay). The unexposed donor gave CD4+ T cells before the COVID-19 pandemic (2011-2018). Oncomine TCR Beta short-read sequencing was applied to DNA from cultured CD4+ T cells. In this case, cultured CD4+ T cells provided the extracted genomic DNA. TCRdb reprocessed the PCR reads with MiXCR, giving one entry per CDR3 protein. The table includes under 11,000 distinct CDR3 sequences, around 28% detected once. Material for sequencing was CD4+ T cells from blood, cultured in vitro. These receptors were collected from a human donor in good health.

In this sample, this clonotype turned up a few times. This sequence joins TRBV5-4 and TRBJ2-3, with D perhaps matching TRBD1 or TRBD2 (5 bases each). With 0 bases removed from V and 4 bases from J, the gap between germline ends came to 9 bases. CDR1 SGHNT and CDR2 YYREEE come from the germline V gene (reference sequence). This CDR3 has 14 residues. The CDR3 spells CASSLGGSADTQYF. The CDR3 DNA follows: TGTGCCAGCAGCTTGGGGGGGTCGGCAGATACGCAGTATTTT.

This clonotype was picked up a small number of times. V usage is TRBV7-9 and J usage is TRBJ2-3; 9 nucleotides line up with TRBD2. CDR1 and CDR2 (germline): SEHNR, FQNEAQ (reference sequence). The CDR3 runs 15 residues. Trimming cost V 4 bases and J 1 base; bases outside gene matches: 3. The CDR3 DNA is TGTGCCAGCAGCTCTAGCGGGATTGGCACAGATACGCAGTATTTT. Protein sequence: CASSSSGIGTDTQYF. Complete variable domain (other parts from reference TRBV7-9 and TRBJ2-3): DTGVSQNPRHKITKRGQNVTFRCDPISEHNRLYWYRQTLGQGPEFLTYFQNEAQLEKSRLLSDRFSAERPKGSFSTLEIQRTEQGDSAMYLCASSSSGIGTDTQYFGPGTRLTVL.

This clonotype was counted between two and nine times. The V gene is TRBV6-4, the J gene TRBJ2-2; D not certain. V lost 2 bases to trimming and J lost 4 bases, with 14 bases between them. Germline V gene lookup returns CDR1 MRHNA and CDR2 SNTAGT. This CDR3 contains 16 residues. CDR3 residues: CASSDIPGLGTGELFF. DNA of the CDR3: TGTGCCAGCAGTGACATCCCAGGCCTGGGCACCGGGGAGCTGTTTTTT.

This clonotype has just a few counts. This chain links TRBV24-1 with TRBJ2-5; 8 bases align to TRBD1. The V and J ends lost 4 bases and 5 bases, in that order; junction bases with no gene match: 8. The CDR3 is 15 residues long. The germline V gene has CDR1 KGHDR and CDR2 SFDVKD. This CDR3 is CATSDPGQGGETQYF. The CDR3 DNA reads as TGTGCCACCAGTGACCCCGGACAGGGTGGGGAGACCCAGTACTTC.

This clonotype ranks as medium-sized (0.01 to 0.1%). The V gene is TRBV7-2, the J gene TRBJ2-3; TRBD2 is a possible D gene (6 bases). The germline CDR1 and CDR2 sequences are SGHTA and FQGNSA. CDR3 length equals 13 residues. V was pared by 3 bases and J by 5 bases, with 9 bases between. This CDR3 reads CASSFRDLDTQYF. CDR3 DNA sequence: TGTGCCAGCAGCTTTCGGGACTTAGATACGCAGTATTTT.

The CDR3 DNA sequence: TGTGCCAGCAGTTTAATTAGCGGGAGGACGGATGAGCAGTTCTTC. Encoded protein: CASSLISGRTDEQFF. This chain links TRBV27 with TRBJ2-1; TRBD2 agrees at 10 bases. Germline V gives CDR1 MNHEY, CDR2 SMNVEV (reference sequence). J gave up 8 bases and V 2 bases, and 6 bases lay outside the gene matches. The CDR3 extends over 15 amino acids.

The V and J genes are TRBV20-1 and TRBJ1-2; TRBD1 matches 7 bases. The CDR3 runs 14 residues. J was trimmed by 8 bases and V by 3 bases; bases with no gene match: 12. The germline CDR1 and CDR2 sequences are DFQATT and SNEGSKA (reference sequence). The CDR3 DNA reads TGCAGTGCTAGGGGAAGAACAGGGGTTCAAGGCTACACCTTC. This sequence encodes CSARGRTGVQGYTF.

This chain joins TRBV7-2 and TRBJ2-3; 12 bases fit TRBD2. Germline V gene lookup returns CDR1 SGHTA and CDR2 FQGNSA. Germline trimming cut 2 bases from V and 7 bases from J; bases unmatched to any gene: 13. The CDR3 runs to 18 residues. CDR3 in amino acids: CASSLKSRTSGIWHTQYF. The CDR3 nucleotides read TGTGCCAGCAGCTTAAAAAGTAGGACTAGCGGGATCTGGCATACGCAGTATTTT.

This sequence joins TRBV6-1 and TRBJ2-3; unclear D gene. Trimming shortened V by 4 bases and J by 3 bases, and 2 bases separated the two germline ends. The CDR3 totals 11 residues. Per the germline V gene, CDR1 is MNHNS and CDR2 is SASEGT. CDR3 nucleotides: TGTGCCAGCAGTGCGACAGATACGCAGTATTTT. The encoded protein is CASSATDTQYF.

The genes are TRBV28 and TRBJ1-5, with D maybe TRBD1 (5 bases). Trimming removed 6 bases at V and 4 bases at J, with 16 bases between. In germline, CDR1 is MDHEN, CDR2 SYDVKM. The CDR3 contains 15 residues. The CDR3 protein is CASSRRAGGNQPQHF. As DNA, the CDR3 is TGTGCCAGCAGCCGTAGGGCGGGGGGAAATCAGCCCCAGCATTTT.

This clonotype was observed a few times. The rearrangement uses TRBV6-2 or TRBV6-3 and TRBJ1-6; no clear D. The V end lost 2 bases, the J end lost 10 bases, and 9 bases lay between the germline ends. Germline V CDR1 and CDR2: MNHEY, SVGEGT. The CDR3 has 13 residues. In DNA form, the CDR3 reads TGTGCCAGCAGTTACAGAAAGGAGTCACCCCTCCACTTT. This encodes CASSYRKESPLHF.

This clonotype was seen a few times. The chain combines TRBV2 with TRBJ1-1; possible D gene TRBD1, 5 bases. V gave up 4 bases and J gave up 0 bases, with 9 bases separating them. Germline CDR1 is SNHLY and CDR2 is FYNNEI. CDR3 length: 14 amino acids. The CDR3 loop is CASSGGSLNTEAFF. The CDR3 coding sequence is TGTGCCAGCAGTGGGGGGTCCTTGAACACTGAAGCTTTCTTT.

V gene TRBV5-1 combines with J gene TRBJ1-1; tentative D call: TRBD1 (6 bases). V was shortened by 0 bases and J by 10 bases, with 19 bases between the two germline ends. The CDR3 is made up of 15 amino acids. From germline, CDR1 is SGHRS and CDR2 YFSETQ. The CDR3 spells CASSLVAGGASVAFF. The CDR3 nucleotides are TGCGCCAGCAGCTTGGTCGCCGGGGGCGCGAGTGTAGCTTTCTTT.

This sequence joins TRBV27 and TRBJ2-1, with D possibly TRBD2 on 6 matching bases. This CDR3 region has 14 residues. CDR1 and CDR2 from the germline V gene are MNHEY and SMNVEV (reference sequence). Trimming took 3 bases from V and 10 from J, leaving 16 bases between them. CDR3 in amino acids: CASSFSGVAQEQFF. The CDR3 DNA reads TGTGCCAGCAGTTTTTCGGGGGTAGCCCAGGAGCAGTTCTTC.

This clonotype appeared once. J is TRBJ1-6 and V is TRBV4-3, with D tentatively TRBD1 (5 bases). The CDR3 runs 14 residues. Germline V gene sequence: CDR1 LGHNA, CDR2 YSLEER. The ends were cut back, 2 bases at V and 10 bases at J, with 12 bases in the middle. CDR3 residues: CASSQLQGQSPLHF. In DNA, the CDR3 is TGCGCCAGCAGCCAACTGCAGGGCCAATCACCCCTCCACTTT.

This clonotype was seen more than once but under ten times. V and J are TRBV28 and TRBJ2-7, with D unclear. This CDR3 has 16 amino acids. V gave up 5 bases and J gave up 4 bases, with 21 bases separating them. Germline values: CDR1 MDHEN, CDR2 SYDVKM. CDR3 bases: TGTGCCAGCAGTCCCTACAGCCTTGGTCGTACATACGAGCAGTACTTC. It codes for CASSPYSLGRTYEQYF.

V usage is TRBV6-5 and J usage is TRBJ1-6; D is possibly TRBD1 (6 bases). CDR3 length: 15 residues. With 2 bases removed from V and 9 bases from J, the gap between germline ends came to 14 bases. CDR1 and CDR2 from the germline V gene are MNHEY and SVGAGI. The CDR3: CASSYGGGLGSPLHF. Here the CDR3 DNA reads TGTGCCAGCAGTTACGGGGGGGGGCTAGGTTCACCCCTCCACTTT.

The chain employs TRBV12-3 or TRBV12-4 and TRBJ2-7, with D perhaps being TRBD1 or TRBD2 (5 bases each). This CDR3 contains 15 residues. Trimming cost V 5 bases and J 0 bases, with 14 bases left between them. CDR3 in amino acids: CASSLGGLSSYEQYF. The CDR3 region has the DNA TGTGCCAGCAGTCTTGGGGGTTTAAGCTCCTACGAGCAGTACTTC.

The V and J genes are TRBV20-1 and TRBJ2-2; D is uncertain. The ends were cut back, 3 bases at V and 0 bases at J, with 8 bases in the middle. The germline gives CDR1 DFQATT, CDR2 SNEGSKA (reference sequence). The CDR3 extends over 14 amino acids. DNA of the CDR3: TGCAGTGCTAGGGGCCGTTCGAACACCGGGGAGCTGTTTTTT. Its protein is CSARGRSNTGELFF.

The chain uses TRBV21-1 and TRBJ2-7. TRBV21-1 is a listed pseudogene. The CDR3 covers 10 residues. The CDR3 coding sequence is TGTGCCAGCAGCGAGAACGAGCAGTACTTC. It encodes CASSENEQYF.